The clone carrying this T cell receptor (beta chain) was seen only once. Antigen: not known. The data derive from a study of Graves' ophthalmopathy and Graves' hyperthyroidism. Study results and limitations: Ophthalmopathy was separated from stable hyperthyroidism by a 13-signature model with around 89% sensitivity and over 70% specificity. With 60% to 71% sensitivity and more than 72% specificity, the model predicted ophthalmopathy progression.

There are 14 residues in the CDR3. Germline CDR1 is GTSNPN and CDR2 is SVGIG (reference sequence). V lost 3 bases and J 2 bases, leaving 13 bases between the germline ends. Amplification targeted the TCR beta CDR3 regions, with RNA transcripts as the source material. After a first-round RT-PCR with HTBI primers, a second-round multiplex PCR was run. TCRdb redid the calling of the multiplex PCR reads with MiXCR, one entry per CDR3 protein. The table lists a few hundred thousand distinct CDR3 sequences, approximately 21% of them singletons. This chain connects TRBV30 to TRBJ1-1; D may be TRBD1 (5 bases). Sequenced sample: peripheral blood. The sequence derives from a woman in her forties or fifties with Graves' ophthalmopathy. CDR3 bases: TGTGCCTGGAGCCTCGGGACCGCAAACACTGAAGCTTTCTTT. As protein: CAWSLGTANTEAFF. The full variable domain, rest sourced from reference TRBV30 and TRBJ1-1, is SQTIHQWPATLVQPVGSPLSLECTVEGTSNPNLYWYRQAAGRGLQLLFYSVGIGQISSEVPQNLSASRPQDRQFILSSKKLLLSDSGFYLCAWSLGTANTEAFFGQGTRLTVV.